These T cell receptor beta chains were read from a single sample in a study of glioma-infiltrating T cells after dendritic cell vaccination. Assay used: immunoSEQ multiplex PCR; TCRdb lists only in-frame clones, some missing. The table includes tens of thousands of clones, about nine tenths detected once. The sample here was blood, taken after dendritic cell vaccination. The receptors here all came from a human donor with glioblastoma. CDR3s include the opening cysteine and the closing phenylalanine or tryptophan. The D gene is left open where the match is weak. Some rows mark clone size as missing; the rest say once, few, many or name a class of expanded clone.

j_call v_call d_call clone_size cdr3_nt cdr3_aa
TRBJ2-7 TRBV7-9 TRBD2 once TGTGCCAGCAGTTTCCCGGGACTAGGATCCTACGAGCAGTACTTC CASSFPGLGSYEQYF
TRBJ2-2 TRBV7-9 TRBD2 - TGTGCCAGCAGCTTGGGGACTAGCGGGGCCGGTGGGGAGCTGTTTTTT CASSLGTSGAGGELFF
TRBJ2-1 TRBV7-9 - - TGTGCCAGCAGCCTCCGTCTGACAGACGAGCAGTTCTTC CASSLRLTDEQFF
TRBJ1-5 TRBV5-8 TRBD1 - TGTGCCAGCAGCTTGAGGACAGGGTCGAGCAATCAGCCCCAGCATTTT CASSLRTGSSNQPQHF
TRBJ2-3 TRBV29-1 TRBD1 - TGCAGCGTTGACGGGACAGGGGTCACAGATACGCAGTATTTT CSVDGTGVTDTQYF
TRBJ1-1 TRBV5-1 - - TGCGCCAGCAGCTTGCTAGTTTCGGGGGACACTGAAGCTTTCTTT CASSLLVSGDTEAFF
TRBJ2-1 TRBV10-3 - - TGTGCCATCAGTGTACAGGGCAATGAGCAGTTCTTC CAISVQGNEQFF
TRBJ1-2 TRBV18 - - TGTGCCAGCTCACCAGCTAGGAATCAATTCGGTGGCTACACCTTC CASSPARNQFGGYTF
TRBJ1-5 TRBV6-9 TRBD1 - TGTGCCAGCAGTTATTCCAGGGGGCAGGGGATTCAGCCCCAGCATTTT CASSYSRGQGIQPQHF
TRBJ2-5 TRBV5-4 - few TGTGCCAGCAGCTTAGTTGAGGAGACCCAGTACTTC CASSLVEETQYF
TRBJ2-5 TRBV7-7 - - TGTGCCAGCAGCTTAGCTCCGGGACAACAAGAGACCCAGTACTTC CASSLAPGQQETQYF
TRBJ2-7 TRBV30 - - TGTGCCTGGGACGGAGGGCCCTCCTACGAGCAGTACTTC CAWDGGPSYEQYF
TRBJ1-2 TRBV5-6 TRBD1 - TGTGCCAGCAGCAGCGGAGGGGGCGGCACTAACTATGGCTACACCTTC CASSSGGGGTNYGYTF